This T cell receptor (beta chain) emerged from a study of Ad26.COV2.S vaccination and SARS-CoV-2 variants. General study findings and limits: Greater spike-specific TCR breadth was seen in vaccine recipients than in placebo recipients.

As to this clone: Its specificity is unknown.

The method was immunoSEQ multiplex PCR; TCRdb's version includes in-frame clones alone and lacks a portion of them. The sample lists fewer than 500,000 clones, about 90% occurring once. Treatment described: approximately 18 received Ad26.COV2.S at low or high dose, single or two shots; 5 received placebo; per-sample allocation not given. Day 63 following the first vaccine or placebo injection was when the samples were taken. Within Boston, the person who donated was an adult of 18-55 years. Expressing Wuhan-strain SARS-CoV-2 spike, an Ad26 vector served as the vaccine. The CDR3 is 16 amino acids. The germline V and J ends were trimmed by 2 bases and 0 bases, with 13 bases remaining between them. Looked up from germline, CDR1 is SGHKS and CDR2 is YYEKEE (reference sequence).

Material: peripheral blood, obtained in a trial of Ad26.COV2.S vaccine versus placebo. The chain carries TRBV5-5 and TRBJ2-3, with a weak D call TRBD2 (6 bases). This TCR was sampled from a person between 18 and 65 years old who received the Ad26.COV2.S COVID-19 vaccine or a placebo. CDR3 sequence reads: CASSFSGPGSTDTQYF. DNA of the CDR3: TGTGCCAGCAGCTTTAGCGGACCCGGGAGCACAGATACGCAGTATTTT.